In its sample, the clone carrying this T cell receptor beta chain was seen many times. What it binds is not known. The CDR3 consists of 13 residues. CDR1 and CDR2 from the germline V gene are SNHLY and FYNNEI. Trimming shortened V by 3 bases and J by 7 bases, and 12 bases separated the two germline ends. The sample belongs to a study of T cells in Graves' hyperthyroidism and ophthalmopathy. Template material for amplifying TCR beta CDR3 regions consisted of RNA transcripts. An initial round of RT-PCR targeting the TCR CDR3 relied on the HTBI primer set. In TCRdb, the multiplex PCR reads were re-called with MiXCR into one record per CDR3 protein. Here the sample spans 730,000 or so distinct CDR3 sequences, around a sixth being singletons. Study results and caveats: Before onset, ophthalmopathy was predicted by the model a median about six months earlier. Among thyroid clonotypes expanded above 0.001, most also appeared in blood.

The chain carries TRBV2 and TRBJ1-1; no definite D call. This receptor was obtained from a woman in her 50s with Graves' hyperthyroidism that later progressed to Graves' ophthalmopathy. Sequences were obtained from blood. CDR3 residues: CASSDVSRSEAFF. In nucleotides, the CDR3 is TGTGCCAGCAGTGACGTCAGCCGAAGTGAAGCTTTCTTT.